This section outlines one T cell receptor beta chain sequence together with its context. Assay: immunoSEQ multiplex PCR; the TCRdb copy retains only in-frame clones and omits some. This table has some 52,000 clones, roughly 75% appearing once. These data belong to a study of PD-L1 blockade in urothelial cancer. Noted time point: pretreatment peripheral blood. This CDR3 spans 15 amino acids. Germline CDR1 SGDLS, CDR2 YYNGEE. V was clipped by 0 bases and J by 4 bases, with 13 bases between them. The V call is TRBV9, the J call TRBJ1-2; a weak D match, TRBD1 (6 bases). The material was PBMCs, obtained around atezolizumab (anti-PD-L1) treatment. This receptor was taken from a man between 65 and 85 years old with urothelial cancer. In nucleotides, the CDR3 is TGTGCCAGCAGCGTAGGGATGGACAGTCCCTATGGCTACACCTTC. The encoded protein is CASSVGMDSPYGYTF.